Presented here are 31 T cell receptor beta chains from one specimen sequenced in a study of early T cells in non-severe SARS-CoV-2 infection. Each CDR3 protein is one row after TCRdb ran MiXCR on the 5' RACE reads. This sample has fewer than 85,000 distinct CDR3 sequences; around 13% occur once, and the top ten carry nearly 4%. The input for sequencing was whole blood, taken at baseline. The receptors were gathered from an adult who was a healthcare worker with PCR-confirmed SARS-CoV-2 infection or an uninfected control (not recorded which).

This clonotype was counted many times. The chain combines TRBV6-6 with TRBJ2-7; TRBD1 agrees at 10 bases. This CDR3 is built from 14 residues. V trimming: 6 bases; J trimming: 2 bases; junction bases outside the gene matches: 4. Germline-derived CDR1 and CDR2 are MNHNY and SVGAGI (reference sequence). The CDR3, as DNA: TGTGCCAGCAGACCGGGACAGGGGCCCTACGAGCAGTACTTC. Amino acid sequence: CASRPGQGPYEQYF.

This clonotype was observed a handful of times. V and J are TRBV27 and TRBJ2-2; TRBD2 might be the D (5 bases). Germline CDR1 reads MNHEY; CDR2 reads SMNVEV (reference sequence). Trimming shortened V by 10 bases and J by 2 bases, and 11 bases separated the two germline ends. The CDR3 has 13 amino acids. This chain's CDR3 is CAISRDNTGELFF. In nucleotides, the CDR3 is TGTGCCATCTCTCGGGATAACACCGGGGAGCTGTTTTTT.

The sample holds a few counts of this clonotype. The chain recombines TRBV4-1 with TRBJ2-3, with D maybe TRBD2 (6 bases). V shed 0 bases and J shed 3 bases, with 13 bases lying between them. CDR3 length: 16 amino acids. Per germline, CDR1 MGHRA and CDR2 YSYEKL. Here the CDR3 reads CASSQEAPGATDTQYF. The DNA for the CDR3 is TGCGCCAGCAGCCAAGAAGCCCCGGGAGCGACAGATACGCAGTATTTT.

At least ten counts were recorded for this clonotype. This rearrangement joins TRBV6-6 to TRBJ1-3; tentatively, D is TRBD1 (5 bases). The length of the CDR3 is 15 residues. Germline V lookup: CDR1 MNHNY, CDR2 SVGAGI (reference sequence). V lost 5 bases to trimming and J lost 4 bases, with 15 bases between them. CDR3 loop: CASSTARGSGNTIYF. CDR3 nucleotide sequence: TGTGCCAGCAGTACGGCGAGGGGTTCCGGAAACACCATATATTTT.

This clonotype has ten or more counts. This chain links TRBV20-1 with TRBJ1-2, with 9 bases identical to TRBD1. After removal of 1 base from V and 6 bases from J, the junction contained 3 bases not matched to a gene. The CDR3 is made up of 13 amino acids. Germline loops: CDR1 DFQATT, CDR2 SNEGSKA (reference sequence). For the CDR3, the DNA is TGCAGTGCTAGAGGGGGACAGGGAGATGGCTACACCTTC. It translates to CSARGGQGDGYTF.

This clonotype turned up a few times. The gene calls are TRBV7-3 and TRBJ2-1; 7 nucleotides match TRBD2. Trimming took 4 bases from V and 10 from J; bases not matched to a gene: 4. Germline values: CDR1 SGHTA, CDR2 FQGTGA. This CDR3 has 12 residues. CDR3 sequence: CASSWTGGEQFF. The CDR3 coding sequence is TGTGCCAGCAGCTGGACCGGGGGGGAGCAGTTCTTC. Using reference TRBV7-3 and TRBJ2-1 for the parts outside the CDR3, the full variable domain is GAGVSQTPSNKVTEKGKYVELRCDPISGHTALYWYRQSLGQGPEFLIYFQGTGAADDSGLPNDRFFAVRPEGSVSTLKIQRTERGDSAVYLCASSWTGGEQFFGPGTRLTVL.

The rearrangement joins TRBV3-1 to TRBJ1-3, with D perhaps TRBD1 (5 bases). Between the trimmed V and J ends, which lost 2 bases and 6 bases, there was a span of 11 bases. In germline, CDR1 is LGHDT, CDR2 YNNKEL (reference sequence). CDR3 length: 14 amino acids. In DNA form, the CDR3 reads TGTGCCAGCAGCCAACGAGGGGAGGAAAACACCATATATTTT. Translated, it gives CASSQRGEENTIYF.

This clonotype has just one count. V usage is TRBV30 and J usage is TRBJ1-5; 7 bases match TRBD1. CDR3 length equals 16 residues. CDR1 GTSNPN and CDR2 SVGIG come from the germline V gene (reference sequence). The J segment lost 2 bases and the V segment lost 3 bases, leaving 10 bases of the junction unmatched. The CDR3 nucleotides read TGTGCCTGGAGAGATAAACAGGGGTTCGGCAATCAGCCCCAGCATTTT. Translation gives CAWRDKQGFGNQPQHF.

This clonotype came up many times. The chain uses TRBV9 and TRBJ2-6, with 13 bases that match TRBD2. Germline V gene sequence: CDR1 SGDLS, CDR2 YYNGEE. The trim removed 7 bases at V and 0 bases at J, leaving 1 base unmatched. The CDR3 extends over 16 amino acids. The CDR3 DNA reads as TGTGCCAGCGGGACTAGCGGGGTCTCTGGGGCCAACGTCCTGACTTTC. Translated: CASGTSGVSGANVLTF.

This clonotype has a handful of counts. The J gene is TRBJ2-2, the V gene TRBV9; no reliable D call. With 3 bases removed from V and 4 bases from J, the gap between germline ends came to 13 bases. CDR1 and CDR2 (germline): SGDLS, YYNGEE. This CDR3 contains 15 residues. CDR3 nucleotide sequence: TGTGCCAGCAGCGCGGACGTGGCCATCACCGGGGAGCTGTTTTTT. Protein product: CASSADVAITGELFF.

This clonotype was seen only a few times. The chain joins TRBV5-4 to TRBJ2-5; the D is unclear. V lost 5 bases and J 0 bases, leaving 14 bases between the germline ends. The CDR3 has 15 amino acids. In germline, CDR1 is SGHNT, CDR2 YYREEE (reference sequence). CDR3 loop: CASSPGRLYQETQYF. DNA for the CDR3: TGTGCCAGCAGTCCCGGGCGGCTTTACCAAGAGACCCAGTACTTC.

This clonotype was observed a handful of times. This chain joins TRBV27 and TRBJ2-7, with 7 positions matching TRBD2. The germline CDR1 and CDR2 sequences are MNHEY and SMNVEV (reference sequence). CDR3 size: 16 residues. With 5 bases clipped from V and 7 bases from J, the junction kept 17 bases outside the gene matches. The CDR3 bases are TGTGCCAGCAGTCCCTCCGGGGGAGGGCTAAATTTGGAGCAGTACTTC. Protein: CASSPSGGGLNLEQYF.

This clonotype was counted ten times or more. This rearrangement joins TRBV20-1 to TRBJ2-7; maybe TRBD2 (5 bases). Trimming left V 5 bases short and J 3 bases short, with 8 bases between. This CDR3 has 11 amino acids. Looked up from germline, CDR1 is DFQATT and CDR2 is SNEGSKA (reference sequence). The CDR3 here is CSAYRGYEQYF. In DNA form, the CDR3 reads TGCAGTGCTTATCGGGGCTACGAGCAGTACTTC.

This clonotype was detected many times. The gene calls are TRBV7-3 and TRBJ2-1; a possible D gene is TRBD1 (5 bases). V shed 3 bases and J shed 10 bases, with 10 bases lying between them. Germline lookup yields CDR1 SGHTA and CDR2 FQGTGA. There are 12 residues in the CDR3. CDR3 in DNA: TGTGCCAGCAGCTTGGGTAGGGGCGAGCAGTTCTTC. This encodes CASSLGRGEQFF.

This clonotype appeared many times. The J gene is TRBJ2-1, the V gene TRBV27; D possibly corresponds to TRBD2 (5 bases). The CDR3 is made up of 14 amino acids. CDR1 and CDR2 from the germline V gene are MNHEY and SMNVEV (reference sequence). Trimming removed 5 bases from V and 7 bases from J, with 15 bases in between. CDR3: CASSPPGFWNEQFF. DNA of the CDR3: TGTGCCAGCAGTCCCCCGGGGTTCTGGAATGAGCAGTTCTTC.

This clonotype has more than one count but fewer than ten. This sequence joins TRBV5-4 and TRBJ2-1; 12 bases line up with TRBD2. V shed 1 base and J 9 bases; nucleotides not matched to a gene: 5. CDR3 length equals 15 residues. Germline CDR1 reads SGHNT; CDR2 reads YYREEE (reference sequence). The CDR3 spells CASSLLTSGSIEQFF. DNA of the CDR3: TGTGCCAGCAGCTTGCTGACTAGCGGGAGCATTGAGCAGTTCTTC.

This chain connects TRBV29-1 to TRBJ2-7; the match to TRBD2 covers 9 bases. Trimming cost V 6 bases and J 4 bases; bases outside gene matches: 10. The CDR3 is 14 amino acids. Germline V gene sequence: CDR1 SQVTM, CDR2 ANQGSEA. CDR3 protein: CSVDTGTSRYEQYF. The CDR3 DNA reads as TGCAGCGTCGATACCGGGACTAGCAGGTACGAGCAGTACTTC.

CDR3 sequence: CASSLSGNEQFF. Here the CDR3 DNA reads TGTGCCAGCAGCTTATCGGGCAATGAGCAGTTCTTC. V usage is TRBV11-2 and J usage is TRBJ2-1; D uncertain. The V end lost 2 bases, the J end lost 6 bases, and 5 bases lay between the germline ends. Germline V gene data show CDR1 as SGHAT and CDR2 as FQNNGV. The CDR3 runs 12 residues.

The chain recombines TRBV7-9 with TRBJ2-2; 8 bases map to TRBD2. Germline assignment: CDR1 SEHNR and CDR2 FQNEAQ (reference sequence). The CDR3 is 16 amino acids. Trimming took 5 bases from V and 0 from J; bases not matched to a gene: 5. For the CDR3, the DNA is TGTGCCAGCAGCCCAGCGGGAGCGGCGAACACCGGGGAGCTGTTTTTT. This sequence encodes CASSPAGAANTGELFF.

The chain couples TRBV12-3 or TRBV12-4 to TRBJ2-1; D is possibly TRBD1 (5 bases). This CDR3 region has 15 residues. V lost 0 bases and J lost 6, with 12 bases in between. CDR3 protein: CASSLAWGPVNEQFF. CDR3 nucleotides: TGTGCCAGCAGTTTAGCGTGGGGCCCAGTCAATGAGCAGTTCTTC.

In its sample, this clonotype was seen a few times. The V call is TRBV12-3 or TRBV12-4, the J call TRBJ2-6, with a weak D call TRBD1 (7 bases). This CDR3 contains 17 residues. V lost 5 bases and J lost 1, with 15 bases in between. The DNA of the CDR3 is TGTGCCAGCAGTCCACAGGGGACTTTGTCTGGGGCCAACGTCCTGACTTTC. This encodes CASSPQGTLSGANVLTF.

The rearrangement joins TRBV18 to TRBJ2-1; TRBD2 matches at 9 bases. This CDR3 has 16 amino acids. Looked up from germline, CDR1 is KGHSH and CDR2 is LQKENI. V trimming: 3 bases; J trimming: 3 bases; junction bases outside the gene matches: 6. The CDR3 bases are TGTGCCAGCTCACCTAGCGGGAGCCCTAACTACAATGAGCAGTTCTTC. Protein product: CASSPSGSPNYNEQFF. Full variable domain (rest looked up from reference TRBV18 and TRBJ2-1): NAGVMQNPRHLVRRRGQEARLRCSPMKGHSHVYWYRQLPEEGLKFMVYLQKENIIDESGMPKERFSAEFPKEGPSILRIQQVVRGDSAAYFCASSPSGSPNYNEQFFGPGTRLTVL.

This clonotype was picked up a small number of times. Germline and junction disagree at one end, which may indicate a read error. J is TRBJ1-1 and V is TRBV7-9; 7 bases agree with TRBD1. Germline assignment: CDR1 SEHNR and CDR2 FQNEAQ (reference sequence). This CDR3 is built from 11 residues. DNA for the CDR3: TGTGCCAGCAGCTTTGGGGGGACAGAAATTTTT. It encodes CASSFGGTEIF.

The sample holds a few counts of this clonotype. The DNA is omitted, as the CDR3 cannot be located on it reliably, and the CDR3 follows TCRdb's listing. The chain is built from TRBV25-1 and TRBJ2-5; TRBD2, the table's D call, was not compared with the DNA. The CDR3 length equals 15 residues, ends included. Germline V gives CDR1 MGHDK, CDR2 SYGVNS. This chain's CDR3 is CASFGPGALAETQYF.

The rearrangement links TRBV4-2 to TRBJ2-3; 7 positions match TRBD2. Germline CDR1 and CDR2: LGHNA and YNFKEQ. V shed 5 bases, J shed 4 bases, and the junction held 3 bases outside the gene matches. The CDR3 sequence is 13 residues long. CDR3 DNA sequence: TGTGCCAGCAGCGATACTAGCGCAGATACGCAGTATTTT. Its protein product is CASSDTSADTQYF.

This clonotype was counted only a few times. The chain has TRBV27 and TRBJ1-1; D ambiguous. From germline, CDR1 is MNHEY and CDR2 SMNVEV (reference sequence). CDR3 length: 16 residues. Trimming removed 2 bases from V and 3 bases from J, with 16 bases in between. The CDR3: CASSLMAHMGYTEAFF. As DNA, the CDR3 is TGTGCCAGCAGTTTAATGGCCCACATGGGCTACACTGAAGCTTTCTTT.

This clonotype has just a few counts. V is TRBV7-2 and J is TRBJ2-1; 7 nucleotides match TRBD1. V gave up 4 bases and J gave up 3 bases; unmatched junction bases: 6. CDR1 is SGHTA and CDR2 is FQGNSA in the germline V gene. The CDR3 length is 15 residues. The CDR3 DNA sequence: TGTGCCAGCAGCTATCAGGGGGATAGCTACAATGAGCAGTTCTTC. Protein product: CASSYQGDSYNEQFF. The full variable domain, with the rest looked up from reference TRBV7-2 and TRBJ2-1, is GAGVSQSPSNKVTEKGKDVELRCDPISGHTALYWYRQSLGQGLEFLIYFQGNSAPDKSGLPSDRFSAERTGGSVSTLTIQRTQQEDSAVYLCASSYQGDSYNEQFFGPGTRLTVL.

This clonotype showed up just a few times. The V and J genes are TRBV5-1 and TRBJ2-2; no firm D call. Germline V gene lookup returns CDR1 SGHRS and CDR2 YFSETQ. The CDR3 length is 13 residues. V lost 2 bases and J 3 bases, leaving 5 bases between the germline ends. The CDR3: CASSFLDTGELFF. The CDR3 coding sequence is TGCGCCAGCAGCTTTCTGGACACCGGGGAGCTGTTTTTT.

This clonotype was counted ten times or more. The chain couples TRBV7-3 to TRBJ2-3; a weak D match, TRBD2 (6 bases). This CDR3 contains 15 residues. V dropped 3 bases and J dropped 4 bases, with 14 bases sitting between them. Germline-derived CDR1 and CDR2 are SGHTA and FQGTGA. CDR3 coding DNA: TGTGCCAGCAGCTTTGGTTCCTCGGGGGCAGATACGCAGTATTTT. Protein: CASSFGSSGADTQYF.

The gene calls are TRBV4-2 and TRBJ2-1; TRBD1 matches 9 bases. The germline V gene has CDR1 LGHNA and CDR2 YNFKEQ. V was pared by 5 bases and J by 8 bases, with 4 bases of the junction left unmatched. The CDR3 length is 13 residues. The CDR3 region has the DNA TGTGCCAGCAGCTCACAGGGGGCGTATGAGCAGTTCTTC. Translated, it gives CASSSQGAYEQFF.

The chain combines TRBV3-1 with TRBJ2-7; either TRBD1 or TRBD2 may supply D (5 bases each). Germline V gives CDR1 LGHDT, CDR2 YNNKEL (reference sequence). This CDR3 is 15 amino acids long. V was clipped by 3 bases and J by 2 bases, with 14 bases between them. The CDR3 nucleotides are TGTGCCAGCAGCCAGCCCGGGACGGGGACCTACGAGCAGTACTTC. Its protein product is CASSQPGTGTYEQYF.